A single sample is the source of the 10 T cell receptor beta chains below, sequenced in a study of shared clonotypes between healthy human individuals. Only CD45RO-negative cells positively selected for CCR7 counted as naive CD8 cells, so terminally differentiated effector memory CD45RA+ cells were excluded. Produced via immunoSEQ multiplex PCR; TCRdb's table is partial and in-frame only. The sample consists of nearly 2 million clones, approximately 94% of them appearing once. Sequenced: naive CD8+ T cells sorted from blood. These receptors originate from a man in his late teens or twenties in good health.

In DNA form, the CDR3 reads TGTGCCATCAGTGGTCCGGACAGGTCAACTTTCTTT. It codes for CAISGPDRSTFF. This sequence joins TRBV10-3 and TRBJ1-1; 7 nucleotides line up with TRBD1. Germline-derived CDR1 and CDR2 are ENHRY and SYGVKD. V gave up 4 bases and J gave up 12 bases; unmatched junction bases: 8. The CDR3 sequence is 12 residues long.

The chain links TRBV27 to TRBJ2-7; the D is unclear. The germline V and J ends were trimmed by 3 bases and 3 bases, with 15 bases remaining between them. The length of the CDR3 is 15 residues. Germline V CDR1 and CDR2: MNHEY, SMNVEV (reference sequence). CDR3 sequence reads: CASSFNGPYGYEQYF. The CDR3 DNA reads TGTGCCAGCAGTTTCAACGGGCCGTATGGCTACGAGCAGTACTTC.

The rearrangement uses TRBV6-5 and TRBJ2-4; maybe TRBD1 (5 bases). This CDR3 contains 13 residues. V was shortened by 3 bases and J by 8 bases, with 11 bases between the two germline ends. Germline CDR1 and CDR2: MNHEY and SVGAGI. In DNA form, the CDR3 reads TGTGCCAGCAGTTATTTGGAAGGGGACATTCAGTACTTC. This translates into CASSYLEGDIQYF.

J is TRBJ2-1 and V is TRBV5-4; a possible D gene is TRBD1 (5 bases). V was clipped by 10 bases and J by 5 bases, with 16 bases between them. The CDR3 has 13 amino acids. Germline CDR1 SGHNT, CDR2 YYREEE (reference sequence). The CDR3 sequence: CAERQDTHNEQFF. For the CDR3, the DNA is TGTGCCGAGCGTCAGGACACCCACAATGAGCAGTTCTTC.

The chain couples TRBV5-6 to TRBJ1-4; 9 positions match TRBD1. CDR1 and CDR2 from the germline V gene are SGHDT and YYEEEE. The CDR3 length is 18 residues. The V segment lost 8 bases and the J segment 4 bases; nucleotides outside the gene matches: 18. The chain's CDR3 is CARVAWIKGDRDNEKLFF. The CDR3 nucleotides are TGTGCCAGGGTAGCTTGGATCAAAGGGGACAGGGATAATGAAAAACTGTTTTTT.

V gene TRBV5-6 combines with J gene TRBJ2-6; a weak D match, TRBD1 (6 bases). Between the trimmed V and J ends, which lost 4 bases and 1 base, there was a span of 18 bases. The CDR3 extends over 18 amino acids. Germline V gene lookup returns CDR1 SGHDT and CDR2 YYEEEE. The CDR3 protein is CASSGDTPLLSGANVLTF. The CDR3 DNA is TGTGCCAGCAGCGGGGACACCCCCCTTTTATCTGGGGCCAACGTCCTGACTTTC.

A word on this clone: Other nucleotide sequences in the sample specify the same CDR3. The gene calls are TRBV6-5 and TRBJ1-1; D not certain. This CDR3 region has 14 residues. Trimming shortened V by 0 bases and J by 2 bases, and 7 bases separated the two germline ends. The germline gives CDR1 MNHEY, CDR2 SVGAGI. The CDR3 nucleotides read TGTGCCAGCAGTTACTCGCGAAGTAACACTGAAGCTTTCTTT. Translation: CASSYSRSNTEAFF.

The chain uses TRBV28 and TRBJ2-7, with a weak D call TRBD2 (7 bases). The germline V gene encodes CDR1 MDHEN and CDR2 SYDVKM. V lost 2 bases, J lost 6 bases, and 14 bases lay in between. This CDR3 has 14 amino acids. The CDR3 bases are TGTGCCAGCAGTTTAGTTGGGGGCGGGGGCGAGCAGTACTTC. Amino acid sequence: CASSLVGGGGEQYF.

The chain joins TRBV19 to TRBJ2-7; perhaps TRBD2 as D (6 bases). V was trimmed by 5 bases and J by 6 bases, leaving 20 bases between them. This CDR3 region has 15 residues. Germline CDR1 LNHDA, CDR2 SQIVND (reference sequence). The CDR3 DNA is TGTGCCAGTAGTTCCACAGGACTATCGCTACTCGAGCAGTACTTC. This encodes CASSSTGLSLLEQYF.

This chain joins TRBV7-6 and TRBJ2-1; D is uncertain. The CDR3 runs 10 residues. The germline CDR1 and CDR2 sequences are SGHVS and FNYEAQ. V was clipped by 8 bases and J by 8 bases, with 7 bases between them. The CDR3 DNA reads TGTGCCAGCGGGAACGATGAGCAGTTCTTC. It specifies CASGNDEQFF.